The clone carrying this T cell receptor (beta chain) was seen once. Its cognate antigen is unknown. The sample belongs to a study of cytomegalovirus exposure and HLA in healthy donors. Findings of the study overall: Overall, approximately 150 TCR beta chains were annotated as cytomegalovirus-associated.

Libraries were prepared by immunoSEQ multiplex PCR; TCRdb keeps only in-frame clonotypes and omits some of them. The repertoire includes about 190,000 clones, 80% to 85% of them detected once, and 2.5% to 3% sits in the top ten. Germline CDR1 is LNHDA and CDR2 is SQIVND (reference sequence). V lost 6 bases to trimming and J lost 0 bases, with 8 bases between them. The CDR3 sequence is 13 residues long. The sequenced sample was PBMCs. This sequence was found in a woman under 30 in good health and CMV-seropositive. The chain joins TRBV19 to TRBJ1-1, with unresolved D. CDR3 in DNA: TGTGCCAGTAGCCAACAAATGAACACTGAAGCTTTCTTT. This encodes CASSQQMNTEAFF.